The 7 T cell receptor beta chains reported below all come from one sample, sequenced in a study of cytomegalovirus exposure and HLA in healthy donors. TCRdb's copy holds only in-frame clones and misses some; the assay was immunoSEQ multiplex PCR. The table includes 300,000 to 450,000 clones, 86% detected once. Material: PBMCs. The receptor set was obtained from a woman under 30 in good health and CMV-seronegative.

The chain is built from TRBV5-1 and TRBJ2-3; D is uncertain. The CDR3 totals 15 residues. Trimming shortened V by 2 bases and J by 3 bases, and 13 bases separated the two germline ends. Germline values: CDR1 SGHRS, CDR2 YFSETQ. The DNA of the CDR3 is TGCGCCAGCAGCTTAGGAGAGACGAGGACAGATACGCAGTATTTT. Translating gives CASSLGETRTDTQYF.

This clone has just a few counts. The chain couples TRBV4-2 to TRBJ2-7; 8 bases fit TRBD2. Trimming at V came to 1 base and at J to 4 bases, leaving 6 bases not matched to a gene. The germline gives CDR1 LGHNA, CDR2 YNFKEQ. This CDR3 contains 15 residues. The CDR3 region is CASSQAITSGYEQYF. Written as DNA, the CDR3 is TGTGCCAGCAGCCAAGCGATTACTAGCGGATACGAGCAGTACTTC.

The chain employs TRBV5-1 and TRBJ2-1, with TRBD2 matching over 7 bases. The CDR3 is 15 amino acids. The V segment lost 5 bases and the J segment 7 bases; nucleotides outside the gene matches: 12. Looked up from germline, CDR1 is SGHRS and CDR2 is YFSETQ. This CDR3 is CASRLKSGKENEQFF. DNA of the CDR3: TGCGCCAGCAGACTTAAGAGCGGGAAGGAGAATGAGCAGTTCTTC.

The rearrangement uses TRBV27 and TRBJ1-2, with D uncertain. V gave up 3 bases and J gave up 8 bases, with 13 bases separating them. The CDR3 contains 13 residues. The V gene's germline CDR1 is MNHEY and CDR2 SMNVEV (reference sequence). CDR3 DNA: TGTGCCAGCAGTTTCGGGAGGACCGCCGGCTACACCTTC. Translated, it gives CASSFGRTAGYTF.

For this clone: At the DNA level, this CDR3 is encoded by other sequences in the same sample as well. V gene TRBV5-1 combines with J gene TRBJ2-7, with 13 bases identical to TRBD2. This CDR3 is built from 14 residues. Unmatched junction bases numbered 3, after V lost 4 bases and J lost 5 bases. Germline V gives CDR1 SGHRS, CDR2 YFSETQ. The CDR3 loop reads CASSPGLAGDEQYF. The DNA for the CDR3 is TGCGCCAGCAGCCCAGGACTAGCGGGAGACGAGCAGTACTTC.

The chain employs TRBV9 and TRBJ1-3; 8 bases are shared with TRBD1. The junction had 9 bases not matched to a gene; V was cut back by 2 bases and J by 2 bases. The length of the CDR3 is 17 residues. Germline-derived CDR1 and CDR2 are SGDLS and YYNGEE. DNA of the CDR3: TGTGCCAGCAGCGTGGCCGGGACAGGTAGTACTGGAAACACCATATATTTT. As protein: CASSVAGTGSTGNTIYF.

A single count supports this clone. This chain joins TRBV7-9 and TRBJ2-1, with 8 positions matching TRBD1. The J segment lost 7 bases and the V segment lost 3 bases, leaving 8 bases of the junction unmatched. The CDR3 extends over 15 amino acids. The V gene's germline CDR1 is SEHNR and CDR2 FQNEAQ (reference sequence). CDR3 coding DNA: TGTGCCAGCAGCTTCAGCAGGGGGCGCCTTAATGAGCAGTTCTTC. It yields the protein CASSFSRGRLNEQFF.